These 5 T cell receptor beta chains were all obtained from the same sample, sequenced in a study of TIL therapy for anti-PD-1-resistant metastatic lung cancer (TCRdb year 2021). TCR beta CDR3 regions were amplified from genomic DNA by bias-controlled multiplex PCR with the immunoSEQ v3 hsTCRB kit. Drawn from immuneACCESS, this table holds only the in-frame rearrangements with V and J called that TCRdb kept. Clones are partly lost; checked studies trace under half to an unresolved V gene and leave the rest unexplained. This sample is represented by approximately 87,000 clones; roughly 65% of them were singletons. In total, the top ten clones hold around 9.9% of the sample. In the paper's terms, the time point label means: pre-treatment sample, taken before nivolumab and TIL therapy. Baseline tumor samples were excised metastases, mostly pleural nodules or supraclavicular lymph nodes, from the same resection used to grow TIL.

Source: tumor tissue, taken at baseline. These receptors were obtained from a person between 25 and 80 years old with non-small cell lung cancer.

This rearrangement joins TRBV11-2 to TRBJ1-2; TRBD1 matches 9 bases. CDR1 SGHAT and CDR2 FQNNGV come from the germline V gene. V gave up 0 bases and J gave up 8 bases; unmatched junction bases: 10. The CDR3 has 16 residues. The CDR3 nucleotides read TGTGCCAGCAGCTTAGACCCTAGGGGACAGGGCTCCGGCTACACCTTC. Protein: CASSLDPRGQGSGYTF.

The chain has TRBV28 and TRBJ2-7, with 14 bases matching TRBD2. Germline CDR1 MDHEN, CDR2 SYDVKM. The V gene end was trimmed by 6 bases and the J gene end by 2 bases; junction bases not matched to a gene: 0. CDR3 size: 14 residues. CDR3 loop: CASRGLAGAYEQYF. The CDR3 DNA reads TGTGCCAGCAGGGGACTAGCGGGGGCCTACGAGCAGTACTTC.

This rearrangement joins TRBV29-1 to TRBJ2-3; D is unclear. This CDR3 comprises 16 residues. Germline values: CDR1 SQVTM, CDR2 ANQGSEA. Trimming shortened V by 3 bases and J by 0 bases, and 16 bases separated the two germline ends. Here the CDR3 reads CSVDSPFASSTDTQYF. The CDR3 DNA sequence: TGCAGCGTTGATTCCCCTTTCGCATCTAGCACAGATACGCAGTATTTT.

The DNA for the CDR3 is TGCGCCAGCAGCCAGTTGCTGGTTGGCTCCTACAATGAGCAGTTCTTC. Protein sequence: CASSQLLVGSYNEQFF. The chain is built from TRBV4-3 and TRBJ2-1, with D uncertain. The V gene's germline CDR1 is LGHNA and CDR2 YSLEER. Trimming took off 3 bases at V and 0 bases at J, with 12 bases between the two ends. This CDR3 comprises 16 residues.

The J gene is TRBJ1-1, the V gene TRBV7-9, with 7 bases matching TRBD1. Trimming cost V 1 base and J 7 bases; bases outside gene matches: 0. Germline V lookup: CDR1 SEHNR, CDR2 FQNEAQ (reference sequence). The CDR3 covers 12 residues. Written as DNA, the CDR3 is TGTGCCAGCAGCTTAGGGACAGGTGAAGCTTTCTTT. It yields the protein CASSLGTGEAFF.